This entry describes one T cell receptor (beta chain). RNA served as the template for amplifying TCR beta CDR3 regions. The authors performed first-round RT-PCR with HTBI primers and then a second-round multiplex PCR. In TCRdb, the multiplex PCR reads were re-called with MiXCR into one record per CDR3 protein. In the table there are 680,000 or so distinct CDR3 sequences, 22% of which are singletons. The CDR3 runs to 14 residues. Deletions cut 7 bases from V and 6 bases from J, with 16 bases between. The data originate from a study of Graves' ophthalmopathy and Graves' hyperthyroidism. The clonotype was recovered from a woman aged 18-29 years with stable Graves' hyperthyroidism. Some clones in this sample may be carry-over from other donors' samples. The sequenced sample consisted of peripheral blood. The chain carries TRBV12-3 or TRBV12-4 and TRBJ1-5; D not resolved. The CDR3 spells CASTPSGPSQPQHF. In DNA form, the CDR3 reads TGTGCCAGCACCCCGTCGGGTCCTTCTCAGCCCCAGCATTTT.